This TCR beta chain is drawn from a study of blood T cell repertoires in COVID-19 (dated by TCRdb to the early 2020s). Background on the whole study: Collaborator samples came from the United States, Italy and Spain and covered acute and convalescent phases of COVID-19. The dataset comprised deeply sampled blood TCRbeta repertoires from subjects exposed to, actively infected with, or recovered from COVID-19. The prospective study material was composed of cDNA or gDNA derived from T cells, B-cell-depleted T cells, or PBMCs. Nearly every sample came with metadata listing a de-identified subject ID, COVID-19 status, age in years and sex. Samples were obtained from the ongoing ImmuneRACE study (first 160 participants) and from over 1,000 subjects provided by 6 global collaborators. A freely available public database, intended as a resource for researchers studying the immune response to SARS-CoV-2, is where the repertoires were released. Where available, HLA class I and class II types were obtained from metadata supplied by the sample provider rather than from assay-based typing. Points the paper makes about the study in general: Clinical and demographic metadata were provided uncurated, with the amount varying by source and participant.

CDR3 length: 14 amino acids, cysteine to phenylalanine. Here the CDR3 DNA is all that survives: 42 bases in frame from base 1. According to the germline V gene (reference sequence), CDR1 reads SGHKS and CDR2 reads YYEKEE. V is cut by 4 bases and J by 3 bases, and the space between the germline ends is 11 bases. Each collaborating institution followed its own protocols to collect whole blood in K2EDTA tubes. For TCRbeta analysis, collaborators shipped samples in one of three forms: frozen whole blood, isolated PBMCs, or DNA extracted from either of those sample types. TCRbeta CDR3 regions were amplified from genomic DNA by means of the immunoSEQ Assay, a bias-controlled multiplex PCR. The published analysis was carried out like this. The number of nucleated cells in each sample was estimated from the amplification of reference gene primers within the assay. Sequence reads were collapsed and filtered to measure the absolute abundance of every unique TCRbeta CDR3 rearrangement. For each sample, productive Simpson clonality was calculated as the square root of Simpson's diversity index across productive rearrangements. TCRdb took this table from immuneACCESS and kept in-frame rearrangements with V and J called. Such tables lack part of the clones; where checked against another copy, unresolved V genes explain under half of the gap, and the rest is unexplained. V and J calls and clone size follow that table, whereas D and trimming were derived from the DNA. For this sample the table gives 100,000 to 150,000 clones, of which roughly 83% were detected only once. The ten largest make up about 17% of the sample.

Worth noting for this clone: Which antigen it targets is not known. Qualities for individual bases were not recorded, and no much larger clone is one base off.

The rearrangement joined TRBV5-5 to TRBJ1-5, with an unclear D gene assignment. The TCR originated in a woman of 80 years or more with acute or convalescent COVID-19. Sequenced: peripheral blood. The nucleotide sequence reads as follows: TGTGCCAGCAGCCCAAACGCGTACAATCAGCCCCAGCATTTT. This sequence encodes CASSPNAYNQPQHF. The full variable domain, completed from the reference TRBV5-5 and TRBJ1-5 proteins outside the CDR3, reads DAGVTQSPTHLIKTRGQQVTLRCSPISGHKSVSWYQQVLGQGPQFIFQYYEKEERGRGNFPDRFSARQFPNYSSELNVNALLLGDSALYLCASSPNAYNQPQHFGDGTRLSIL.